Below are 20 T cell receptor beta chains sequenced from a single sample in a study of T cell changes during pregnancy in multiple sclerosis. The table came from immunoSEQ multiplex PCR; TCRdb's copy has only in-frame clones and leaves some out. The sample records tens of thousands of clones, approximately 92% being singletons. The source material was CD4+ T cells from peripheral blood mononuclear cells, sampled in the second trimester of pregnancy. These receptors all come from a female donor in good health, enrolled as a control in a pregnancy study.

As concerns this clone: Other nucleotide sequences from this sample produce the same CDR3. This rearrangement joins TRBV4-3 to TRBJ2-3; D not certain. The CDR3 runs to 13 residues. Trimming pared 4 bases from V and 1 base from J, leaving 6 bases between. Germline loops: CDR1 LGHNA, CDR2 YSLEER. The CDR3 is CASSLRGTDTQYF. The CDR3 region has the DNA TGCGCCAGCAGCCTTCGCGGCACAGATACGCAGTATTTT.

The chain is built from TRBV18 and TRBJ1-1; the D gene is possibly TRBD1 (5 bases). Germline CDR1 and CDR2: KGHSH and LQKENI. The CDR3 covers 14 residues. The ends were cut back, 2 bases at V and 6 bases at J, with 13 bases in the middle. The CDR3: CASSPSGARSEAFF. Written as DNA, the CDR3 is TGTGCCAGCTCACCAAGTGGGGCGCGGTCTGAAGCTTTCTTT.

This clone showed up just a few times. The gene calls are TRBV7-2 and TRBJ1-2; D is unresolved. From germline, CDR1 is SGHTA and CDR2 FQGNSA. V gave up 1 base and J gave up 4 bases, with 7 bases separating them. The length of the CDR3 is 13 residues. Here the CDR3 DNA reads TGTGCCAGCAGCTTAGGGGAGATCTATGGCTACACCTTC. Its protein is CASSLGEIYGYTF. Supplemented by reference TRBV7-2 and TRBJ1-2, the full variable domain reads GAGVSQSPSNKVTEKGKDVELRCDPISGHTALYWYRQSLGQGLEFLIYFQGNSAPDKSGLPSDRFSAERTGGSVSTLTIQRTQQEDSAVYLCASSLGEIYGYTFGSGTRLTVV.

In nucleotides, the CDR3 is TGTGCCAGTAGTTACAGGGCACACTATGGCTACACCTTC. This sequence encodes CASSYRAHYGYTF. J is TRBJ1-2 and V is TRBV19; D is possibly TRBD1 (6 bases). V lost 5 bases, J lost 3 bases, and 10 bases lay in between. Germline V gives CDR1 LNHDA, CDR2 SQIVND (reference sequence). The CDR3 is made up of 13 amino acids.

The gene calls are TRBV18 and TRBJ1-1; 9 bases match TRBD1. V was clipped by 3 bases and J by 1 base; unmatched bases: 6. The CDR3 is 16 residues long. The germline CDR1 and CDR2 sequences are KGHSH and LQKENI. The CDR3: CASSPRLQGANTEAFF. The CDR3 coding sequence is TGTGCCAGCTCACCCCGGTTACAGGGGGCGAACACTGAAGCTTTCTTT.

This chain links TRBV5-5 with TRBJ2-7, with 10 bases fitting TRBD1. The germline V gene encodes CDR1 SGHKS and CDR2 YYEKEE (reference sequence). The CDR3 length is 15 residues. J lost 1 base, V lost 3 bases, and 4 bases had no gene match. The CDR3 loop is CASSYGTGDSYEQYF. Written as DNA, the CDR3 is TGTGCCAGCAGCTACGGGACAGGGGATTCCTACGAGCAGTACTTC.

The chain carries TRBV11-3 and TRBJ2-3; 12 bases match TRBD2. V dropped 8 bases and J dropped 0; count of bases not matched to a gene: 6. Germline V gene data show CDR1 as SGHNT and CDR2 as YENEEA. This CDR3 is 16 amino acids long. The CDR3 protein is CASSQGLAGSTDTQYF. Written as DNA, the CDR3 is TGTGCCAGCTCCCAAGGACTAGCGGGGAGCACAGATACGCAGTATTTT.

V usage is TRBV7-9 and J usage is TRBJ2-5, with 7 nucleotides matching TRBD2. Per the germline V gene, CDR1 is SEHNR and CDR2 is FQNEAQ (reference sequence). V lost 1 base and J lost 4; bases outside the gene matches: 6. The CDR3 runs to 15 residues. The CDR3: CASSLGIGGTETQYF. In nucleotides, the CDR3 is TGTGCCAGCAGCTTAGGGATCGGGGGGACAGAGACCCAGTACTTC.

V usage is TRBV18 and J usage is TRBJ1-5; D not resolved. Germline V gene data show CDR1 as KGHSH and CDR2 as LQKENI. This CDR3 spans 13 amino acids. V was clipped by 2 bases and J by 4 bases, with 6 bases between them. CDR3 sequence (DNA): TGTGCCAGCTCACCAGCAGAAAATCAGCCCCAGCATTTT. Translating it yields CASSPAENQPQHF.

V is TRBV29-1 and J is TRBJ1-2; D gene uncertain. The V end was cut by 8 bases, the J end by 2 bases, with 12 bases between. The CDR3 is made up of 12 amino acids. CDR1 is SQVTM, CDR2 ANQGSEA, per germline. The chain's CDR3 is CSTSGANYGYTF. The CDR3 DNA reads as TGCAGCACTAGTGGAGCCAACTATGGCTACACCTTC. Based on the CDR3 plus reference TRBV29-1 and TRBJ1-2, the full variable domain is SAVISQKPSRDICQRGTSLTIQCQVDSQVTMMFWYRQQPGQSLTLIATANQGSEATYESGFVIDKFPISRPNLTFSTLTVSNMSPEDSSIYLCSTSGANYGYTFGSGTRLTVV.

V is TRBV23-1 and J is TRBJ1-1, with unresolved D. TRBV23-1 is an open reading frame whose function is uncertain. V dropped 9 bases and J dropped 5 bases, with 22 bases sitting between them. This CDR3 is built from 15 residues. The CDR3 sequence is CARDPKRANLTEAFF. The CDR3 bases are TGCGCCAGAGACCCTAAGCGGGCGAATTTGACTGAAGCTTTCTTT.

The CDR3 protein is CASSLYTGGSYEQYF. In DNA form, the CDR3 reads TGTGCCAGCAGCTTATATACAGGGGGTTCCTACGAGCAGTACTTC. V and J are TRBV11-1 and TRBJ2-7; TRBD1 agrees at 8 bases. This CDR3 has 15 amino acids. The germline V gene encodes CDR1 SGHAT and CDR2 FQDESV (reference sequence). Trimming took 2 bases from V and 1 from J; bases not matched to a gene: 4. Full variable domain (remainder filled in from reference TRBV11-1 and TRBJ2-7): EAEVAQSPRYKITEKSQAVAFWCDPISGHATLYWYRQILGQGPELLVQFQDESVVDDSQLPKDRFSAERLKGVDSTLKIQPAELGDSAMYLCASSLYTGGSYEQYFGPGTRLTVT.

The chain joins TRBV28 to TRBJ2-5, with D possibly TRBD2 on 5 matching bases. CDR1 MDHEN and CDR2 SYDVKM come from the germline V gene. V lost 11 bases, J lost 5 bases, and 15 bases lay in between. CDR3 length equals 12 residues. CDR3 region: CASLGWEETQYF. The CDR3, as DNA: TGTGCCTCCCTCGGCTGGGAGGAGACCCAGTACTTC.

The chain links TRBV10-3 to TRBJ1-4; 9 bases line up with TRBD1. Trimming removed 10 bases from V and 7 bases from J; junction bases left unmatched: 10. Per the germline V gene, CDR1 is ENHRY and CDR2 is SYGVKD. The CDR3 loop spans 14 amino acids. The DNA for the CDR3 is TGTGCCACGAGCGGACAGGGGCCCCTTGAAAAACTGTTTTTT. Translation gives CATSGQGPLEKLFF.

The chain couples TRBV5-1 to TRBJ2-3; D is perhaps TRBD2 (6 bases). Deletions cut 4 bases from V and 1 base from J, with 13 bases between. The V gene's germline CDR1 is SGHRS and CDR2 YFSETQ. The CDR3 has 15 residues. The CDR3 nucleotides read TGCGCCAGCAGCCGGACGGGGGAGGGCACAGATACGCAGTATTTT. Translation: CASSRTGEGTDTQYF.

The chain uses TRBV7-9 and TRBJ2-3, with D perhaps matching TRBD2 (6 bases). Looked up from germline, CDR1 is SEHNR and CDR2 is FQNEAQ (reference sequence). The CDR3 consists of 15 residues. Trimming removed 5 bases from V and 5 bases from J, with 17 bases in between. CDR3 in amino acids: CASSLGTLGGDTQYF. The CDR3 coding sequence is TGTGCCAGCAGCCTCGGGACGTTGGGAGGAGATACGCAGTATTTT.

CDR3 loop: CACRDRNYGYTF. The CDR3 DNA follows: TGTGCCTGTCGGGACAGAAACTATGGCTACACCTTC. The gene calls are TRBV30 and TRBJ1-2; the match to TRBD1 covers 7 bases. With V trimmed by 6 bases and J by 2 bases, 3 bases remained unmatched. In germline, CDR1 is GTSNPN, CDR2 SVGIG (reference sequence). This CDR3 has 12 amino acids.

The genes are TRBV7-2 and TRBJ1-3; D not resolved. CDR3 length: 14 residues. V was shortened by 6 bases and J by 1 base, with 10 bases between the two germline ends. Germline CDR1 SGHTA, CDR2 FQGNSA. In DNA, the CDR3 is TGTGCCAGCAGGGCGGCCCATTCTGGAAACACCATATATTTT. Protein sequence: CASRAAHSGNTIYF. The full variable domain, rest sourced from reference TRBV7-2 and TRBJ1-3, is GAGVSQSPSNKVTEKGKDVELRCDPISGHTALYWYRQSLGQGLEFLIYFQGNSAPDKSGLPSDRFSAERTGGSVSTLTIQRTQQEDSAVYLCASRAAHSGNTIYFGEGSWLTVV.

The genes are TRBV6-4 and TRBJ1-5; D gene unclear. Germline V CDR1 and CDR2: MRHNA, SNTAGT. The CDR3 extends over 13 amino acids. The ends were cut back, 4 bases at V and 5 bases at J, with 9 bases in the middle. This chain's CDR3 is CASSVQLDQPQHF. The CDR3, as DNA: TGTGCCAGCAGTGTTCAGTTGGATCAGCCCCAGCATTTT.

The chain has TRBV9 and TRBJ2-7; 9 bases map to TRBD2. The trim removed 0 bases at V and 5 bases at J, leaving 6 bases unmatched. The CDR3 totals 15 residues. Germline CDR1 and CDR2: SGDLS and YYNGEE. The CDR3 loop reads CASSVGAGGLDEQYF. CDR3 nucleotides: TGTGCCAGCAGCGTAGGGGCGGGAGGGTTGGACGAGCAGTACTTC.